The source of this TCR beta chain is a study of cytomegalovirus exposure and HLA in healthy donors. Study outcomes and limitations: TCR beta V segments were, for the most part, productive about 90% or about 30% of the time in an earlier analysis.

60 Vbeta and 13 Jbeta primers were used in PCR. Sequencing used immunoSEQ multiplex PCR; TCRdb keeps in-frame clones, though not all of them. The table lists more than 100,000 clones, over 70% of them singletons. On this clone itself: Its antigen is currently unknown.

The sample taken for sequencing was PBMCs. The source is a woman aged 40 to 50 in good health and CMV-seronegative.

The CDR3 region is CASSLNKGQGANTEAFF. The CDR3 bases are TGTGCCAGCAGCCTAAATAAAGGACAGGGAGCGAACACTGAAGCTTTCTTT. The chain combines TRBV9 with TRBJ1-1, with 8 bases aligning to TRBD1. This CDR3 has 17 amino acids. V was clipped by 4 bases and J by 1 base; unmatched bases: 12. Germline V lookup: CDR1 SGDLS, CDR2 YYNGEE. The variable domain in full, completed from reference TRBV9 and TRBJ1-1, reads DSGVTQTPKHLITATGQRVTLRCSPRSGDLSVYWYQQSLDQGLQFLIQYYNGEERAKGNILERFSAQQFPDLHSELNLSSLELGDSALYFCASSLNKGQGANTEAFFGQGTRLTVV.